This T cell receptor (beta chain) came from a study of Ad26.COV2.S vaccination and SARS-CoV-2 variants. Findings and limits, study-wide: Vaccinees displayed broader spike-specific TCR repertoires than placebo recipients. The breadth of spike-specific CD8+ and CD4+ T cell responses after vaccination was reportedly substantial.

As concerns this clone: Its antigen is as yet unknown.

The ends were cut back, 6 bases at V and 0 bases at J, with 18 bases in the middle. CDR3 length: 16 amino acids. Per the germline V gene, CDR1 is ENHRY and CDR2 is SYGVKD. Clones were read by immunoSEQ multiplex PCR, and TCRdb kept only the in-frame ones, dropping some. This sample has about 350,000 clones, with about 91% found just once. The origin of this receptor is a human donor who had recovered from COVID-19. This sequence joins TRBV10-3 and TRBJ2-7, with D possibly TRBD1 on 6 matching bases. Sequences were derived from peripheral blood, sampled after recovery from COVID-19. CDR3 nucleotides: TGTGCCATCAGAATCAGCCGACAGGAGTCCTCCTACGAGCAGTACTTC. Translating gives CAIRISRQESSYEQYF.